The 17 T cell receptor beta chains given below trace back to one sample, sequenced in a study of T cell changes during pregnancy in multiple sclerosis (dated by TCRdb to the late 2010s). The library was built by means of the immunoSEQ multiplex PCR assay. Sourced from immuneACCESS, this table was stored by TCRdb with only in-frame sequences that have V and J called. A share of the clones is absent; for the studies checked, an unresolved V gene accounts for under half, and the remainder has no known explanation. This sample gives 100,000 or so clones in total; about 94% of them show up just once. The ten largest clones capture about 1.7% of the sample. This sample comprised peripheral blood, obtained after pregnancy. The receptors were sampled from a female donor in good health, enrolled as a control in a pregnancy study.

The gene calls are TRBV6-1 and TRBJ1-1; 8 bases map to TRBD1. The CDR3 loop spans 18 amino acids. With V trimmed by 4 bases and J by 8 bases, 21 bases remained unmatched. Germline values: CDR1 MNHNS, CDR2 SASEGT. Here the CDR3 DNA reads TGTGCCAGCAGTGTACTGGTTTTTGAGACAGGGGCCATTGGCGAAGCTTTCTTT. Residues: CASSVLVFETGAIGEAFF.

The chain recombines TRBV28 with TRBJ2-1; 11 bases are a match to TRBD2. Germline V CDR1 and CDR2: MDHEN, SYDVKM. Trimming cost V 5 bases and J 6 bases; bases outside gene matches: 9. The CDR3 runs 16 residues. DNA for the CDR3: TGTGCCAGCAGTATCATAACTAGCGGGAGAGCCAATGAGCAGTTCTTC. Amino acid sequence: CASSIITSGRANEQFF.

This clone was detected a few times. CDR3 residues: CASSIWGDTEAFF. CDR3 coding DNA: TGTGCCAGTAGTATCTGGGGGGACACTGAAGCTTTCTTT. This sequence joins TRBV19 and TRBJ1-1; possibly TRBD1 for D (5 bases). The CDR3 contains 13 residues. CDR1 is LNHDA and CDR2 is SQIVND in the germline V gene (reference sequence). V lost 3 bases and J 3 bases, leaving 8 bases between the germline ends. The whole variable domain, filled in from reference TRBV19 and TRBJ1-1, reads DGGITQSPKYLFRKEGQNVTLSCEQNLNHDAMYWYRQDPGQGLRLIYYSQIVNDFQKGDIAEGYSVSREKKESFPLTVTSAQKNPTAFYLCASSIWGDTEAFFGQGTRLTVV.

This clone was counted a single time. The rearrangement joins TRBV7-8 to TRBJ2-7; 11 nucleotides align to TRBD1. The CDR3 is 16 residues long. Looked up from germline, CDR1 is SGHVS and CDR2 is FQNEAQ. J was trimmed by 5 bases and V by 3 bases; bases with no gene match: 9. CDR3: CASSFTDGTGGHEQYF. CDR3 DNA sequence: TGTGCCAGCAGCTTTACTGACGGGACAGGGGGACACGAGCAGTACTTC.

This clone was counted a few times. The V gene is TRBV28, the J gene TRBJ1-1, with 7 bases identical to TRBD1. CDR3 length: 15 amino acids. Unmatched junction bases numbered 7, after V lost 3 bases and J lost 3 bases. Germline-derived CDR1 and CDR2 are MDHEN and SYDVKM. CDR3 loop: CASSLPRQGYTEAFF. The CDR3 nucleotides are TGTGCCAGCAGTTTGCCCCGACAGGGCTACACTGAAGCTTTCTTT. Combining the CDR3 with reference TRBV28 and TRBJ1-1 gives the whole variable domain DVKVTQSSRYLVKRTGEKVFLECVQDMDHENMFWYRQDPGLGLRLIYFSYDVKMKEKGDIPEGYSVSREKKERFSLILESASTNQTSMYLCASSLPRQGYTEAFFGQGTRLTVV.

V and J are TRBV6-1 and TRBJ1-1; D is possibly TRBD1 (5 bases). The V gene lost 4 bases and the J gene lost 5 bases, with 14 bases spanning the gap. The CDR3 sequence is 14 residues long. Per the germline V gene, CDR1 is MNHNS and CDR2 is SASEGT. The CDR3 reads CASSVTGEGTEAFF. CDR3 nucleotide sequence: TGTGCCAGCAGTGTTACGGGGGAGGGAACTGAAGCTTTCTTT.

DNA of the CDR3: TGTGCCAGCAGTTACACGTTCCGGGAGCAGGATACGCAGTATTTT. Its protein is CASSYTFREQDTQYF. The chain joins TRBV6-6 to TRBJ2-3; maybe TRBD2 (6 bases). V lost 2 bases, J lost 6 bases, and 15 bases lay in between. CDR3 length equals 15 residues. Per the germline V gene, CDR1 is MNHNY and CDR2 is SVGAGI (reference sequence).

This chain connects TRBV29-1 to TRBJ2-3; tentatively, D is TRBD2 (6 bases). Trimming left V 1 base short and J 3 bases short, with 8 bases between. Per germline, CDR1 SQVTM and CDR2 ANQGSEA. CDR3 length equals 13 residues. The DNA for the CDR3 is TGCAGCGTTGAAGGGGGGGAGACAGATACGCAGTATTTT. It yields the protein CSVEGGETDTQYF.

This clone is a singleton in its sample. The chain carries TRBV7-9 and TRBJ2-6; D not certain. Per germline, CDR1 SEHNR and CDR2 FQNEAQ (reference sequence). V gave up 4 bases and J gave up 0 bases, with 7 bases separating them. This CDR3 spans 15 amino acids. This chain's CDR3 is CASSSSSSGANVLTF. CDR3 coding DNA: TGTGCCAGCAGCTCGTCTAGCTCTGGGGCCAACGTCCTGACTTTC.

The chain employs TRBV5-1 and TRBJ2-3, with 7 nucleotides matching TRBD1. CDR1 is SGHRS, CDR2 YFSETQ, per germline. J was trimmed by 2 bases and V by 1 base; bases with no gene match: 10. The CDR3 has 17 amino acids. The CDR3 reads CASSLSLSTGFTDTQYF. The CDR3 nucleotides read TGCGCCAGCAGCTTGTCCTTATCGACAGGGTTCACAGATACGCAGTATTTT. The full variable domain, in which reference TRBV5-1 and TRBJ2-3 provide the parts outside the CDR3, is KAGVTQTPRYLIKTRGQQVTLSCSPISGHRSVSWYQQTPGQGLQFLFEYFSETQRNKGNFPGRFSGRQFSNSRSEMNVSTLELGDSALYLCASSLSLSTGFTDTQYFGPGTRLTVL.

The rearrangement links TRBV6-5 to TRBJ1-4, with D unresolved. This CDR3 contains 14 residues. Trimming left V 6 bases short and J 1 base short, with 9 bases between. Germline-derived CDR1 and CDR2 are MNHEY and SVGAGI. CDR3 in amino acids: CASRLPGTNEKLFF. The CDR3 DNA follows: TGTGCCAGCAGACTTCCCGGAACTAATGAAAAACTGTTTTTT.

The chain uses TRBV18 and TRBJ2-3; D gene unclear. Per germline, CDR1 KGHSH and CDR2 LQKENI. The CDR3 extends over 14 amino acids. V lost 3 bases and J lost 8, with 15 bases in between. CDR3 protein: CASSPPQVAPTQYF. The DNA for the CDR3 is TGTGCCAGCTCACCCCCGCAGGTGGCACCTACGCAGTATTTT.

The J gene is TRBJ2-3, the V gene TRBV5-1, with unresolved D. The V end was cut by 7 bases, the J end by 5 bases, with 11 bases between. The CDR3 runs to 12 residues. The germline gives CDR1 SGHRS, CDR2 YFSETQ. The CDR3 sequence: CASRATGDTQYF. CDR3 DNA sequence: TGCGCCAGCCGCGCGACTGGAGATACGCAGTATTTT.

The rearrangement uses TRBV7-9 and TRBJ2-3; 7 bases agree with TRBD1. The CDR3 totals 18 residues. CDR1 is SEHNR and CDR2 is FQNEAQ in the germline V gene (reference sequence). The junction had 14 bases not matched to a gene; V was cut back by 3 bases and J by 2 bases. This chain's CDR3 is CASSFTWGRDSTTDTQYF. CDR3 nucleotide sequence: TGTGCCAGCAGCTTCACCTGGGGCCGGGACAGTACCACAGATACGCAGTATTTT. Variable domain in full (rest from reference TRBV7-9 and TRBJ2-3): DTGVSQNPRHKITKRGQNVTFRCDPISEHNRLYWYRQTLGQGPEFLTYFQNEAQLEKSRLLSDRFSAERPKGSFSTLEIQRTEQGDSAMYLCASSFTWGRDSTTDTQYFGPGTRLTVL.

This chain uses TRBV7-6 with TRBJ1-1; D perhaps matches TRBD1 (6 bases). The CDR3 runs 15 residues. Deletions cut 1 base from V and 1 base from J, with 10 bases between. Germline loops: CDR1 SGHVS, CDR2 FNYEAQ. In nucleotides, the CDR3 is TGTGCCAGCAGCTTAGTGGCGGGGGCGAACACTGAAGCTTTCTTT. Its protein product is CASSLVAGANTEAFF.

The gene calls are TRBV28 and TRBJ2-3, with 11 positions matching TRBD2. This CDR3 has 16 amino acids. Germline loops: CDR1 MDHEN, CDR2 SYDVKM. Germline trimming cut 5 bases from V and 1 base from J; bases unmatched to any gene: 5. This CDR3 is CASSQLLAGGTDTQYF. CDR3 DNA sequence: TGTGCCAGCAGTCAGTTACTAGCGGGAGGCACAGATACGCAGTATTTT.

This sequence joins TRBV7-8 and TRBJ2-7; perhaps TRBD2 as D (6 bases). Germline CDR1 is SGHVS and CDR2 is FQNEAQ. The CDR3 has 13 amino acids. Trimming took 1 base from V and 9 from J, leaving 13 bases between them. CDR3 amino acids: CASSLDSHGGQYF. CDR3 bases: TGTGCCAGCAGCTTAGACTCCCACGGGGGGCAGTACTTC.